This TCR beta chain stems from a study of Ad26.COV2.S vaccination and SARS-CoV-2 variants. Across the whole study: Donor got 5x10^10 or 1x10^11 viral particles of Ad26.COV2.S.

Germline V gene lookup returns CDR1 SGHAT and CDR2 FQDESV (reference sequence). The CDR3 extends over 13 amino acids. Trimming removed 4 bases at V and 5 bases at J, with 11 bases between. Profiled with immunoSEQ multiplex PCR; TCRdb holds only in-frame clones, not every one. Among about 320,000 clones listed, around 90% were seen once. Concerning this clone itself: Its antigen is not known.

Sample treatment: around 19 received Ad26.COV2.S at low or high dose, single or two shots; 5 received placebo; per-sample allocation not given. Repertoires come from day 63 after the first vaccine or placebo injection. Aged 18-55 years, donor was enrolled in Boston in about 2020. Points from the study as a whole: Measurement of non-spike TCR breadth gave similar results in vaccine and placebo recipients.

The clonotype was recovered from a person aged 18-65 years who received the Ad26.COV2.S COVID-19 vaccine or a placebo. The source material was peripheral blood, sampled in a trial of Ad26.COV2.S vaccine versus placebo. The chain joins TRBV11-1 to TRBJ2-5; D unclear. CDR3 DNA: TGTGCCAGCAGCTCCATAGTGGGGGAGACCCAGTACTTC. This encodes CASSSIVGETQYF.